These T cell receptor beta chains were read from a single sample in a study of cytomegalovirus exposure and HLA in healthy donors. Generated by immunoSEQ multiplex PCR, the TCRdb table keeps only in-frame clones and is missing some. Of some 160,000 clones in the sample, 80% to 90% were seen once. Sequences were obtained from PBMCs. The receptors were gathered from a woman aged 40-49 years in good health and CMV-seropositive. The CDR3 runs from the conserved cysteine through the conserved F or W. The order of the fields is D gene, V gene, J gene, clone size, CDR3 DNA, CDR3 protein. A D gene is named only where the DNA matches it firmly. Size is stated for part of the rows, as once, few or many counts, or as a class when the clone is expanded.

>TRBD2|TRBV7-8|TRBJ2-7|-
TGTGCCAGCAGCTTCGACATCGCCGGGACTAGTCCCTACGAGCAGTACTTC
CASSFDIAGTSPYEQYF
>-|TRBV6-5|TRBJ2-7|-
TGTGCCAGCAGTTCCGATCCGGGGGATCCCGAGCAGTACTTC
CASSSDPGDPEQYF
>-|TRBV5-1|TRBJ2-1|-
TGCGCCAGCAGCTTAGCCGGGACTGAATACAATGAGCAGTTCTTC
CASSLAGTEYNEQFF
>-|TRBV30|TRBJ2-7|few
TGTGCCTGGAACCTACAGGTGCCCTCCCACGAGCAGTACTTC
CAWNLQVPSHEQYF
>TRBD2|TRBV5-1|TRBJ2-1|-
TGCGCCAGCAGCTTGGCTAGCGGCAGCTCCTACAATGAGCAGTTCTTC
CASSLASGSSYNEQFF
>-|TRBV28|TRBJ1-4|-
TGTGCCAGCAGTTTAGGGGAGTGGGGAAAACTGTTTTTT
CASSLGEWGKLFF
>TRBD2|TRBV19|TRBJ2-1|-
TGTGCCAGTAGTATAGCGGGGGGGCCGGTTGAGCAGTTCTTC
CASSIAGGPVEQFF
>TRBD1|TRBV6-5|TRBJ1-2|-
TGTGCCAGCAGTTACTCTGGACAGGGGTATGGCTACACCTTC
CASSYSGQGYGYTF
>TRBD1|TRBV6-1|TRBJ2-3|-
TGTGCCAGCAGTGGCCGGGACAGGATCACAGATACGCAGTATTTT
CASSGRDRITDTQYF
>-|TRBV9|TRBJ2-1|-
TGTGCCAGCAGCTTGAGCAGCGATGAGCAGTTCTTC
CASSLSSDEQFF
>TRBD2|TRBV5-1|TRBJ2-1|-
TGCGCCAGCAGCGGCGGGACTAGCGGGAGCTCCTACAATGAGCAGTTCTTC
CASSGGTSGSSYNEQFF